The subject of this entry is one T cell receptor (beta chain). Its target is not known. Some clones are missing from TCRdb's copy, which holds only in-frame ones; the method was immunoSEQ multiplex PCR. Of about 76,000 clones in the sample, around 86% were seen once. Systemic immunosuppression or a history of autoimmune disease excluded patients. The data are from a study of OX40 agonist ivuxolimab in advanced cancers. For the study at large: Patients were treated with ivuxolimab, an agonistic anti-OX40 (CD134) antibody.

The CDR3 runs 16 residues. V lost 3 bases and J 1 base, leaving 15 bases between the germline ends. CDR1 and CDR2 (germline): SGHAT, FQNNGV. Study outcomes and limitations: Fewer expanded clones were found on average in CD4+ than in CD8+ T cells.

The specimen was CD4+ or CD8+ T cells sorted from blood, collected in a trial of the OX40 agonist ivuxolimab. This rearrangement joins TRBV11-2 to TRBJ2-5; D is perhaps TRBD2 (7 bases). The TCR originated in an adult with an advanced solid tumor such as melanoma, head and neck, liver or kidney cancer. The CDR3 region has the DNA TGTGCCAGCAGCTTGGGTGGGGGGGCCCTCCAAGAGACCCAGTACTTC. This translates into CASSLGGGALQETQYF.